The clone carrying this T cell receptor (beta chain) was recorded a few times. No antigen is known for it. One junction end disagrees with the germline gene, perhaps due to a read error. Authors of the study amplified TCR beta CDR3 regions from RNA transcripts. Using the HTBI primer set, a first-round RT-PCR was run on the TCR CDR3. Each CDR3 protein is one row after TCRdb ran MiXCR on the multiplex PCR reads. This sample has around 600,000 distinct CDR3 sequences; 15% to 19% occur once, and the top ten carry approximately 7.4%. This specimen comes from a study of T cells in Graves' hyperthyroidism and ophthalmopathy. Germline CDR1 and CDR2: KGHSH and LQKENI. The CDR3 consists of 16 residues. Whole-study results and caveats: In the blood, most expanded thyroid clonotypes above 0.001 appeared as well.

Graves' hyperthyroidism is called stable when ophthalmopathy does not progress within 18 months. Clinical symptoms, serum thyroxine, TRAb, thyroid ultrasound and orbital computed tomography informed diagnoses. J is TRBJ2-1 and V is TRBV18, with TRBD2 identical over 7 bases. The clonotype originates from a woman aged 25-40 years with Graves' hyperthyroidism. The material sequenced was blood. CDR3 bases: TGTGCCGGCTCACCACCTGCGGGACGGGGGGTCTTACAGCAGTTCTTC. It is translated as CAGSPPAGRGVLQQFF.